Sequencing of this T cell receptor beta chain was carried out in a study of control samples from healthy donors and cancer patients. Only in-frame clones appear in the TCRdb table, and some are missing; sequencing was by immunoSEQ multiplex PCR. The sample lists roughly 94,000 clones, 84% occurring once. Sequencing used PBMCs. The sequence came from a man in his 70s with lung cancer.

CDR3 nucleotide sequence: TGTGCCAGCAGTTTGCGGAACACTGGAAACACCATATATTTT. Its protein product is CASSLRNTGNTIYF. The J gene is TRBJ1-3, the V gene TRBV6-5; D not resolved. Germline V gene sequence: CDR1 MNHEY, CDR2 SVGAGI. Deletions cut 4 bases from V and 2 bases from J, with 9 bases between. The CDR3 runs 14 residues.